This T cell receptor beta chain emerged from a study of response to subunit inactivated influenza vaccine. General study findings and limits: With each seasonal influenza vaccination, the authors suggested, few new T cells are recruited.

This clonotype occurred a few times. Its antigen is not known. TCRdb fed the RT-PCR reads into MiXCR, producing one record per CDR3 protein. The sample holds 600,000 to 700,000 distinct CDR3 sequences, 12% to 15% seen once. Specimen: PBMCs from blood, collected 14 to 15 days before vaccination. This clonotype was obtained from a man aged 50 to 59 who received an inactivated influenza vaccine.

CDR3 DNA: TGTGCCAGCAGTGCTGACAGGGGGGTTCTCTATGGCTACACCTTC. It is translated as CASSADRGVLYGYTF. V usage is TRBV12-3 or TRBV12-4 and J usage is TRBJ1-2; 9 bases line up with TRBD1. The CDR3 sequence is 15 residues long. Germline trimming cut 5 bases from V and 4 bases from J; bases unmatched to any gene: 8.